This T cell receptor (beta chain) came from a study of regulatory T cells in long-lasting Graves disease. Looking at the study overall: Newly diagnosed Graves' patients took antithyroid drugs under 3 months.

Investigators prepared the TCR beta libraries by applying iRepertoire HTBI primers and Arm-PCR of CDR3 regions. TCRdb re-called the multiplex PCR reads with MiXCR, one entry per CDR3 protein. This sample carries a few hundred thousand distinct CDR3 sequences, over 9.5% of them seen once, and the ten largest clones take approximately 20%. Noted time point: newly diagnosed GD, antithyroid drugs for less than 3 months. PBMC-extracted RNA yielded the TCR library. Patients all came to the study from an endocrinology department in Xi'an, China. This clonotype has at least ten counts. Its target is unknown. Findings and limits, study-wide: Patients whose Graves' disease persisted exhibited lower TCR diversity than those newly diagnosed.

These data were also filed under a second study, of T cells in Graves' hyperthyroidism and ophthalmopathy.

Sequenced material: peripheral blood mononuclear cells (PBMCs), taken at new diagnosis, from a patient treated with antithyroid drugs. This TCR derives from a young woman with Graves disease.

DNA for the CDR3: TGTGCCAGCACCGCCGGGTCCCGGGACAACTATGGCTACACCTTC. Protein: CASTAGSRDNYGYTF. J is TRBJ1-2 and V is TRBV25-1, with a weak D call TRBD1 (5 bases). The germline gives CDR1 MGHDK, CDR2 SYGVNS. With 7 bases removed from V and 2 bases from J, the gap between germline ends came to 17 bases. The CDR3 runs 15 residues.